Listed below are T cell receptor beta chains from one sample, sequenced in a study of blood T cell repertoires in COVID-19. The assay was immunoSEQ multiplex PCR, and TCRdb's table has in-frame clones only and misses some. The table has approximately 170,000 clones, around 85% seen once; the top ten hold about 6.9%. Specimen: peripheral blood. These receptors came from an elderly man with COVID-19, enrolled during active disease. The CDR3 runs from the conserved cysteine through the conserved F or W. The D gene is left open where the match is weak. A clone size is listed for some rows: how often the clone was seen (once, few, many), or a class if it is expanded.

D gene: TRBD1
clone size: .
V gene: TRBV19
J gene: TRBJ1-2
CDR3 protein: CASSLQGAGYGYTF
CDR3 DNA: TGTGCCAGTAGCCTACAGGGGGCGGGGTATGGCTACACCTTC

D gene: TRBD1
clone size: few
V gene: TRBV2
J gene: TRBJ1-1
CDR3 protein: CASKDRTMNTEAFF
CDR3 DNA: TGTGCCAGCAAGGACAGGACGATGAACACTGAAGCTTTCTTT

D gene: .
clone size: .
V gene: TRBV7-8
J gene: TRBJ2-7
CDR3 protein: CASSLGAGQGEQYF
CDR3 DNA: TGTGCCAGCAGCCTGGGGGCGGGCCAAGGAGAGCAGTACTTC

D gene: TRBD2
clone size: .
V gene: TRBV6-2/TRBV6-3
J gene: TRBJ2-7
CDR3 protein: CASSYSGSGGSYEQYF
CDR3 DNA: TGTGCCAGCAGTTACTCAGGTAGCGGGGGATCCTACGAGCAGTACTTC

D gene: .
clone size: .
V gene: TRBV19
J gene: TRBJ1-1
CDR3 protein: CASSRLTEAFF
CDR3 DNA: TGTGCCAGTAGCAGACTCACTGAAGCTTTCTTT

D gene: TRBD2
clone size: few
V gene: TRBV7-9
J gene: TRBJ2-1
CDR3 protein: CASSATSGVNEQFF
CDR3 DNA: TGTGCCAGCAGCGCGACTAGCGGGGTCAATGAGCAGTTCTTC

D gene: .
clone size: few
V gene: TRBV10-3
J gene: TRBJ1-3
CDR3 protein: CAISGEVSGNTIYF
CDR3 DNA: TGTGCCATCAGTGGGGAGGTCTCTGGAAACACCATATATTTT

D gene: .
clone size: medium-sized
V gene: TRBV4-2
J gene: TRBJ1-1
CDR3 protein: CASSPSVGANTEAFF
CDR3 DNA: TGTGCCAGCAGCCCGAGCGTTGGCGCGAACACTGAAGCTTTCTTT

D gene: .
clone size: .
V gene: TRBV6-5
J gene: TRBJ1-6
CDR3 protein: CASKLERDNSPLHF
CDR3 DNA: TGTGCCAGCAAACTAGAGAGGGACAACTCACCCCTCCACTTT

D gene: TRBD1
clone size: .
V gene: TRBV7-9
J gene: TRBJ2-1
CDR3 protein: CASSFRDRENEQFF
CDR3 DNA: TGTGCCAGCAGCTTCCGGGACAGGGAAAATGAGCAGTTCTTC

D gene: .
clone size: .
V gene: TRBV6-2/TRBV6-3
J gene: TRBJ2-7
CDR3 protein: CASSYRGQQTYEQYF
CDR3 DNA: TGTGCCAGCAGTTACCGCGGACAGCAGACCTACGAGCAGTACTTC

D gene: TRBD1
clone size: .
V gene: TRBV2
J gene: TRBJ1-4
CDR3 protein: CASSGQGFEKLFF
CDR3 DNA: TGTGCCAGCAGCGGACAGGGGTTTGAAAAACTGTTTTTT

D gene: .
clone size: .
V gene: TRBV11-3
J gene: TRBJ2-5
CDR3 protein: CASSLDSVGVGTQYF
CDR3 DNA: TGTGCCAGCAGCTTGGATAGCGTTGGGGTTGGGACCCAGTACTTC

D gene: TRBD1
clone size: .
V gene: TRBV19
J gene: TRBJ2-1
CDR3 protein: CASTHRGRGSYNEQFF
CDR3 DNA: TGTGCCAGCACCCACCGGGGCAGGGGGTCCTACAATGAGCAGTTCTTC

D gene: TRBD1
clone size: .
V gene: TRBV4-1
J gene: TRBJ1-2
CDR3 protein: CASSQWTGVVGYTF
CDR3 DNA: TGCGCCAGCAGCCAATGGACAGGGGTAGTCGGCTACACCTTC

D gene: TRBD1
clone size: few
V gene: TRBV4-1
J gene: TRBJ2-7
CDR3 protein: CASSREGQGPPYDEQYF
CDR3 DNA: TGCGCCAGCAGCCGAGAGGGACAGGGCCCACCGTACGACGAGCAGTACTTC

D gene: TRBD1
clone size: .
V gene: TRBV6-5
J gene: TRBJ1-5
CDR3 protein: CASNIRTGSNQPQHF
CDR3 DNA: TGTGCCAGCAACATCCGGACAGGAAGCAATCAGCCCCAGCATTTT

D gene: TRBD1
clone size: .
V gene: TRBV6-5
J gene: TRBJ1-5
CDR3 protein: CASRVTGGSQPQHF
CDR3 DNA: TGTGCCAGCAGGGTGACAGGGGGCAGTCAGCCCCAGCATTTT

D gene: .
clone size: .
V gene: TRBV9
J gene: TRBJ1-2
CDR3 protein: CASSVSDSVDYGYTF
CDR3 DNA: TGTGCCAGCAGCGTATCGGACTCGGTGGACTATGGCTACACCTTC

D gene: .
clone size: few
V gene: TRBV28
J gene: TRBJ1-2
CDR3 protein: CASSLGGRTAGYTF
CDR3 DNA: TGTGCCAGCAGTCTCGGGGGACGAACGGCAGGCTACACCTTC

D gene: TRBD1
clone size: .
V gene: TRBV14
J gene: TRBJ1-3
CDR3 protein: CASSHLFRTGSLSGNTIYF
CDR3 DNA: TGTGCCAGCAGCCACTTATTCCGGACAGGGTCCCTCTCTGGAAACACCATATATTTT

D gene: TRBD1
clone size: .
V gene: TRBV7-3
J gene: TRBJ2-2
CDR3 protein: CASSETGMSNTGELFF
CDR3 DNA: TGTGCCAGCAGCGAGACAGGGATGTCGAACACCGGGGAGCTGTTTTTT

D gene: .
clone size: .
V gene: TRBV7-3
J gene: TRBJ1-1
CDR3 protein: CASSFQQNTEAFF
CDR3 DNA: TGTGCCAGCAGCTTTCAACAGAACACTGAAGCTTTCTTT

D gene: .
clone size: .
V gene: TRBV18
J gene: TRBJ2-7
CDR3 protein: CASSPGRNEQYF
CDR3 DNA: TGTGCCAGCTCACCGGGGCGGAACGAGCAGTACTTC

D gene: .
clone size: .
V gene: TRBV5-5
J gene: TRBJ1-2
CDR3 protein: CASSLWGRRRGYTF
CDR3 DNA: TGTGCCAGCAGCTTGTGGGGGCGACGAAGAGGCTACACCTTC

D gene: TRBD2
clone size: .
V gene: TRBV5-1
J gene: TRBJ2-1
CDR3 protein: CASSLGLAGGGEQFF
CDR3 DNA: TGCGCCAGCAGCTTGGGACTAGCGGGGGGCGGTGAGCAGTTCTTC

D gene: TRBD1
clone size: .
V gene: TRBV19
J gene: TRBJ1-5
CDR3 protein: CASSIRGQGFNQPQHF
CDR3 DNA: TGTGCCAGTAGTATCCGAGGACAGGGGTTCAATCAGCCCCAGCATTTT

D gene: .
clone size: .
V gene: TRBV19
J gene: TRBJ1-5
CDR3 protein: CASTTLAGYQPQHF
CDR3 DNA: TGTGCCAGTACCACGCTCGCAGGTTATCAGCCCCAGCATTTT

D gene: TRBD2
clone size: .
V gene: TRBV7-2
J gene: TRBJ2-5
CDR3 protein: CASSLWTSGGSETQYF
CDR3 DNA: TGTGCCAGCAGCTTGTGGACTAGCGGGGGATCTGAGACCCAGTACTTC

D gene: TRBD1
clone size: .
V gene: TRBV19
J gene: TRBJ1-2
CDR3 protein: CASSIEGTVSYGYTF
CDR3 DNA: TGTGCCAGTAGTATAGAAGGGACAGTAAGCTATGGCTACACCTTC

D gene: TRBD2
clone size: .
V gene: TRBV19
J gene: TRBJ2-1
CDR3 protein: CASSMSGLAGDKYNEQFF
CDR3 DNA: TGTGCCAGTAGTATGTCCGGACTAGCGGGGGACAAATACAATGAGCAGTTCTTC

D gene: TRBD1
clone size: .
V gene: TRBV19
J gene: TRBJ1-5
CDR3 protein: CASSISGQGVGPQHF
CDR3 DNA: TGTGCCAGTAGTATTTCCGGACAGGGCGTAGGGCCCCAGCATTTT

D gene: TRBD2
clone size: .
V gene: TRBV11-2
J gene: TRBJ2-3
CDR3 protein: CASTYALAGDTDTQYF
CDR3 DNA: TGTGCCAGCACCTATGCACTAGCGGGGGACACAGATACGCAGTATTTT

D gene: .
clone size: .
V gene: TRBV15
J gene: TRBJ1-1
CDR3 protein: CATKQVPETYTEAFF
CDR3 DNA: TGTGCCACCAAACAGGTTCCAGAGACGTACACTGAAGCTTTCTTT

D gene: TRBD1
clone size: .
V gene: TRBV7-6
J gene: TRBJ2-7
CDR3 protein: CASSPFLGAGGTYEQYF
CDR3 DNA: TGTGCCAGCAGTCCTTTTCTGGGTGCAGGGGGCACCTACGAGCAGTACTTC

D gene: .
clone size: .
V gene: TRBV11-3
J gene: TRBJ1-1
CDR3 protein: CASSRWDTPSHEAFF
CDR3 DNA: TGTGCCAGCAGCCGGTGGGACACCCCAAGTCACGAAGCTTTCTTT

D gene: TRBD2
clone size: .
V gene: TRBV10-3
J gene: TRBJ2-1
CDR3 protein: CAMGRGSSNEQFF
CDR3 DNA: TGTGCCATGGGGCGGGGGTCATCAAATGAGCAGTTCTTC

D gene: TRBD1
clone size: .
V gene: TRBV24-1
J gene: TRBJ2-2
CDR3 protein: CATSDPGTGNTGELFF
CDR3 DNA: TGTGCCACCAGTGATCCCGGGACAGGGAACACCGGGGAGCTGTTTTTT

D gene: .
clone size: .
V gene: TRBV12-3/TRBV12-4
J gene: TRBJ1-1
CDR3 protein: CASSPYKEAFF
CDR3 DNA: TGTGCCAGCAGCCCCTATAAGGAAGCTTTCTTT

D gene: .
clone size: .
V gene: TRBV4-3
J gene: TRBJ1-5
CDR3 protein: CASSQDLYGNQPQHF
CDR3 DNA: TGCGCCAGCAGCCAAGATCTCTATGGCAATCAGCCCCAGCATTTT

D gene: TRBD1
clone size: .
V gene: TRBV5-1
J gene: TRBJ2-1
CDR3 protein: CASRLRQGTYNEQFF
CDR3 DNA: TGCGCCAGCAGACTTCGACAGGGGACCTACAATGAGCAGTTCTTC

D gene: .
clone size: .
V gene: TRBV7-2
J gene: TRBJ2-2
CDR3 protein: CASSASRGGNTGELFF
CDR3 DNA: TGTGCCAGCAGCGCATCAAGGGGGGGTAACACCGGGGAGCTGTTTTTT

D gene: TRBD1
clone size: .
V gene: TRBV5-6
J gene: TRBJ1-5
CDR3 protein: CASSLGRTGNNQPQHF
CDR3 DNA: TGTGCCAGCAGCTTAGGGCGGACAGGGAACAATCAGCCCCAGCATTTT

D gene: TRBD1
clone size: once
V gene: TRBV29-1
J gene: TRBJ2-5
CDR3 protein: CSVEDRAAGTGVKETQYF
CDR3 DNA: TGCAGCGTTGAAGATCGGGCGGCGGGGACAGGGGTCAAAGAGACCCAGTACTTC

D gene: TRBD2
clone size: few
V gene: TRBV4-2
J gene: TRBJ2-1
CDR3 protein: CASSQARLAGNENEQFF
CDR3 DNA: TGTGCCAGCAGCCAAGCGAGACTAGCGGGGAACGAGAATGAGCAGTTCTTC

D gene: TRBD1
clone size: .
V gene: TRBV5-1
J gene: TRBJ2-5
CDR3 protein: CASSPGTAQETQYF
CDR3 DNA: TGCGCCAGCAGCCCCGGGACAGCACAAGAGACCCAGTACTTC

D gene: TRBD1
clone size: few
V gene: TRBV19
J gene: TRBJ2-7
CDR3 protein: CASSIGGQAPYEQYF
CDR3 DNA: TGTGCCAGTAGTATAGGCGGACAGGCACCCTACGAGCAGTACTTC

D gene: .
clone size: .
V gene: TRBV23-1
J gene: TRBJ1-1
CDR3 protein: CASSVARGATEAFF
CDR3 DNA: TGCGCCAGCAGTGTAGCCCGGGGGGCCACTGAAGCTTTCTTT

D gene: .
clone size: .
V gene: TRBV9
J gene: TRBJ1-6
CDR3 protein: CASSPLGGYNSPLHF
CDR3 DNA: TGTGCCAGCAGCCCCTTAGGGGGCTATAATTCACCCCTCCACTTT

D gene: .
clone size: .
V gene: TRBV28
J gene: TRBJ1-1
CDR3 protein: CASSLYSPPDTEAFF
CDR3 DNA: TGTGCCAGCAGTTTATACAGTCCCCCGGACACTGAAGCTTTCTTT

D gene: TRBD2
clone size: once
V gene: TRBV5-1
J gene: TRBJ2-2
CDR3 protein: CASSNPGTNLNTGELFF
CDR3 DNA: TGCGCCAGCAGCAATCCGGGGACTAACCTGAACACCGGGGAGCTGTTTTTT

D gene: .
clone size: .
V gene: TRBV18
J gene: TRBJ1-5
CDR3 protein: CASSPTSGSSNQPQHF
CDR3 DNA: TGTGCCAGCTCACCTACTTCAGGCAGTAGCAATCAGCCCCAGCATTTT

D gene: TRBD2
clone size: .
V gene: TRBV3-1/TRBV3-2
J gene: TRBJ2-5
CDR3 protein: CASSSRTSGGGETQYF
CDR3 DNA: TGTGCCAGCAGCTCTCGGACTAGCGGGGGGGGTGAGACCCAGTACTTC